This T cell receptor beta chain emerged from a study of T cells in Graves' hyperthyroidism and ophthalmopathy. Study conclusions and caveats: Through a model of 13 V-J features, ophthalmopathy was separated from stable hyperthyroidism. Blood also contained most expanded thyroid clonotypes above 0.001.

Uncontrolled infection, other autoimmune disease, pregnancy or lactation barred patients from enrollment. Diagnoses rested on clinical symptoms, serum thyroxine and TRAb, thyroid ultrasound and orbital computed tomography. CDR1 and CDR2 (germline): DFQATT, SNEGSKA (reference sequence). The CDR3 length is 14 residues. The V gene lost 3 bases and the J gene lost 9 bases, with 15 bases spanning the gap. From RNA transcripts, TCR beta CDR3 regions were amplified. First-round RT-PCR of the TCR CDR3 relied on the HTBI primer set. TCRdb redid the calling of the multiplex PCR reads with MiXCR, one entry per CDR3 protein. Here the sample spans around 600,000 distinct CDR3 sequences, just under 45% being singletons. In this sample, this clonotype turned up a few times. Antigen unknown.

The source is an adult man with Graves' disease, either hyperthyroidism or ophthalmopathy (not recorded which). Sequencing was performed on peripheral blood or thyroid tissue (not recorded which). The J gene is TRBJ1-6, the V gene TRBV20-1, with D tentatively TRBD1 (5 bases). The CDR3 protein is CSARGERLGSPLHF. CDR3 coding DNA: TGCAGTGCTAGGGGGGAAAGGTTGGGTTCACCCCTCCACTTT.